This T cell receptor beta chain was obtained from a study of cytomegalovirus exposure and HLA in healthy donors. This CDR3 comprises 15 residues. Germline loops: CDR1 SEHNR, CDR2 FQNEAQ (reference sequence). Details on this clone: The junction and the germline gene differ at one end; a read error may be behind it.

This PCR relied on a set of 60 Vbeta primers and 13 Jbeta primers. Assay used: immunoSEQ multiplex PCR; TCRdb lists only in-frame clones, some missing. Of around 190,000 clones in the sample, roughly 72% were seen once. Sample: PBMCs. This receptor was obtained from a man between 25 and 39 years old in good health and CMV-seronegative. V is TRBV7-9 and J is TRBJ1-4, with D possibly matching TRBD1 (5 bases). The CDR3 protein is CASGFGGATNEKLFF. The CDR3 region has the DNA TGTGCCAGCGGCTTCGGGGGTGCAACTAATGAAAAACTGTTTTTT.